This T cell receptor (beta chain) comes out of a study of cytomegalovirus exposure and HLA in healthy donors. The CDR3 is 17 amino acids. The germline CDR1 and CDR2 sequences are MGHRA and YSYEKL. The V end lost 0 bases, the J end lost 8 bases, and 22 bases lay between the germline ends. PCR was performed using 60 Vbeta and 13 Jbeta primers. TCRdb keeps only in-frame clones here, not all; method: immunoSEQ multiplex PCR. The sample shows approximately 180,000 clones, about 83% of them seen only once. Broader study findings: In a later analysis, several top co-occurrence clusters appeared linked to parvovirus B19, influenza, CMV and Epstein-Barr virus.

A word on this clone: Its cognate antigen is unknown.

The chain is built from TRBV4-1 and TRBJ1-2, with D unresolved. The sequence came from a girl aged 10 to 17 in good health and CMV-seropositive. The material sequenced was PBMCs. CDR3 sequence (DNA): TGCGCCAGCAGCCAAGATCACGCGGCAGAGCGGAAGAAAGGCTACACCTTC. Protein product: CASSQDHAAERKKGYTF.